This TCR beta chain was documented in a study of shared clonotypes between healthy human individuals. Libraries were prepared by immunoSEQ multiplex PCR; TCRdb keeps only in-frame clonotypes and omits some of them. The sample yields approximately 650,000 clones, nearly 97% seen once. V dropped 5 bases and J dropped 3 bases, with 11 bases sitting between them. This CDR3 has 13 amino acids. CDR1 SGHVS and CDR2 FQNEAQ come from the germline V gene. CD8 cells classed as naive were CD45RO-negative and positively selected for CCR7, excluding terminally differentiated effector memory CD45RA+ cells. The chain carries TRBV7-8 and TRBJ2-7; perhaps TRBD2 as D (5 bases). Material for sequencing was naive CD8+ T cells sorted from blood. This TCR derives from a young woman in good health. The CDR3 sequence: CASSPLGLYEQYF. The CDR3 coding sequence is TGTGCCAGCAGCCCCCTAGGACTCTACGAGCAGTACTTC.